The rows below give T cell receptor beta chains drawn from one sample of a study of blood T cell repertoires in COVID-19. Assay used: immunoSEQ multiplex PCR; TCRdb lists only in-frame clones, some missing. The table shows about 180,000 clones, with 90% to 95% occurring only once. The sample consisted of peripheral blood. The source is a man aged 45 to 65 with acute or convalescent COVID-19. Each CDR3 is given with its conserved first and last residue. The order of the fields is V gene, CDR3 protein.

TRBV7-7 CASSRGLAGAVDTQYF
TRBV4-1 CASSQPGTTNQPQHF
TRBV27 CASRAGGSGNTIYF
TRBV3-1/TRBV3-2 CASSSETRSSYEQYF
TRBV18 CASSPPKRSDNEQFF
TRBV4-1 CASSQGLGTGGAEQFF
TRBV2 CASSDEHSNTEAFF
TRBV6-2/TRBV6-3 CASSQDRGGGNQPQHF
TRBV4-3 CASSQDTGSGANVLTF
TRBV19 CASSVTVITNEKLFF
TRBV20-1 CSARTGGGYTF
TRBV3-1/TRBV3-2 CASSQDETAVSYEQYF
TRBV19 CASSLDRGLTEAFF
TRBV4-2 CASSQETGQGKNYGYTF
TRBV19 CASSGQHSGNTIYF
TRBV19 CASSVDEVNTEAFF
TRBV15 CATSRDRQDEKLFF
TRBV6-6 CASSLDRLEGYTF
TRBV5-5 CASSLGQGSTGELFF
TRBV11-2 CASSFSGNTIYF
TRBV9 CASSSHTGDTEAFF
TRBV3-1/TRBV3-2 CASSQEGRELPDTQYF
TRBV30 CAWSPWAGVYNEQFF
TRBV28 CASSFSGWNSYEQYF
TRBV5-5 CASSLGSSGPTDTQYF
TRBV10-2 CASSELAGGYEQYF
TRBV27 CASQRTGEGYGYTF
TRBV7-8 CASSLRRPGPSSGNTIYF
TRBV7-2 CASSPEVSNYGYTF
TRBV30 CAWSSGTSGRNEQFF
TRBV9 CASSETSGYDNEQFF
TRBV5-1 CASSSRTGGTNTEAFF
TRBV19 CASSIVAATGAFF
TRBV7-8 CASSLIRYQPQHF
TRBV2 CASSSDRGRQGEQFF
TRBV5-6 CASSLTGSYEQYF
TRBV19 CASSRGQAAGTGELFF
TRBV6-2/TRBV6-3 CASSYPLWSVTNTGELFF
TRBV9 CASSAYGWRGETQYF
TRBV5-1 CASSLAPMTAVTGELFF
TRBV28 CASSFLGQGTYNEQFF
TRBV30 CAWRAGAGTEAFF
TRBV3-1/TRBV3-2 CASQRAGGIRYTQYF
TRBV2 CASSGEYNEQFF
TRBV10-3 CAISESTPASNYGYTF
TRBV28 CASIISGSGKAFF
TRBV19 CASSPSQGTAYEQYF
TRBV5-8 CASSSYRASSPLHF
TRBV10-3 CAIGGVGGTRNTEAFF
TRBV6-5 CASRTSGARTDTQYF
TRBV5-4 CAGGDGNYGYTF
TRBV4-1 CASSQTILRGPQPQHF
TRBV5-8 CASSGPWTGGTEAFF
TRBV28 CASSAGTGGDQETQYF
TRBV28 CASSPTGKALYNEQFF